This entry is about one T cell receptor beta chain. This clonotype was observed a handful of times. Its binding antigen is unknown. No per-base quality is available; no much larger clone lies one base away. TCR beta CDR3 regions were amplified from RNA transcripts for repertoire sequencing. HTBI primers and the Qiagen OneStep RT-PCR kit were used in a first-round RT-PCR, which was followed by a second-round multiplex PCR, size selection and purification. The libraries underwent paired-end sequencing with 100 bp reads on an Illumina HiSeq2000. The study's processing was this. Reads were processed with SOAPnuke, discarding reads with adapters, uncalled bases, mean Phred below 15, or no exact constant-primer or identifier match. COPE v1.2.5 was used to merge high-quality paired reads. Clonotypes were defined as unique nucleotide sequences and were aligned to IMGT TRB V, D and J references using MiTCR v1.1. Only V-J combinations with frequency above 0.0001 were analysed, covering 99% to 99.2% of repertoires. For each V-J combination, a TCR clonal expansion and chaos score was defined as F50 clonal expansion divided by the chaos observed in the TCRdist matrix. Features were reduced by Welch's t-statistics and random forest to over ten V-J combinations, which fed a naive Bayes classifier. The similarity between thyroid and blood repertoires was quantified using the Morisita-Horn index. The public reads were quality trimmed at Q25 with fastp and then assembled into clones with MiXCR by TCRdb, keeping productive beta chains. Each entry is one CDR3 protein sequence, shown with its most common DNA and genes. TCRdb's processing, not the study's, gives the V and J calls here. In this sample the table shows over 650,000 distinct CDR3 sequences, just over 40% of which occur a single time. Jointly, the top ten make up about 3.3% of the sample.

This sample is drawn from a study of Graves' ophthalmopathy and Graves' hyperthyroidism (dated by TCRdb to 2017 to 2018). Regarding the research as a whole: Peripheral blood was collected at initial diagnosis, before any treatment. The study used TCR beta repertoire signatures to distinguish Graves' ophthalmopathy from Graves' hyperthyroidism and to predict progression to ophthalmopathy. In total, 135 blood samples were TCR-sequenced: 40 to 45 ophthalmopathy, some 75 hyperthyroidism and some 17 hyperthyroidism-to-ophthalmopathy patients. A discovery set of 100 patients (approximately 42 ophthalmopathy, about 58 stable hyperthyroidism) was enrolled to explore V-J signatures distinguishing ophthalmopathy from hyperthyroidism. An independent validation cohort was composed of some 18 hyperthyroidism patients and around 16 patients who later progressed from hyperthyroidism to ophthalmopathy. T-cell repertoires of thyroid tissue and blood were compared in 5 or 6 hyperthyroidism patients. After sampling, hyperthyroidism patients received methimazole starting at 30 mg daily, and ophthalmopathy patients received high-dose intravenous methylprednisolone.

At the junction V is shortened by 4 bases and J by 14 bases; bases outside the gene matches: 16. CDR1 LNHNV and CDR2 YYDKDF are derived from the germline V gene (reference sequence). From the cysteine up to the phenylalanine, the CDR3 has a length of 15 residues. The only DNA kept is the CDR3, 45 bases in frame from the first base. Ophthalmopathy patients were characterized by moderately to severely active disease, a Clinical Activity Score of at least 3, a NOSPECS grade of at least 4, and a disease duration under 3 months. Patients with other autoimmune diseases, uncontrolled infections, pregnancy or lactation were excluded from the study. Clinical symptoms, serum thyroxine, TRAb, thyroid ultrasound and orbital computed tomography were used for diagnosis. Ficoll-Paque density gradient centrifugation was used to isolate PBMCs from about 9.4 ml of fresh peripheral blood. Total RNA was extracted with Trizol reagent and quality-checked on an Agilent 2100 Bioanalyzer.

On the study overall, not on this receptor specifically: Sample size was not predetermined statistically, and investigators were not blinded to group allocation. In validation, the model predicted ophthalmopathy progression with about 71% sensitivity and roughly 72% specificity; approximately 12 predicted patients were CT-confirmed with GO in a median of approximately six months. Most expanded thyroid clonotypes with a frequency above 0.001 also appeared in blood, which suggests that blood repertoires may reflect the immune response in the thyroid. In cross-validation, the 13-signature model distinguished ophthalmopathy from stable hyperthyroidism with approximately 88% sensitivity and around 82% specificity, and in the test set the corresponding values were around 78% and 73%.

Sequencing was performed on peripheral blood. The TCR was taken from an adult man with Graves' ophthalmopathy. This chain is built from TRBV15 and TRBJ1-5; 8 central nucleotides agree with TRBD1. The CDR3: CATSKTQGDSAYEHF. At the DNA level, the sequence is TGTGCCACCAGCAAAACACAGGGGGACTCAGCCTACGAGCATTTT. Full variable domain (CDR3 extended with the reference TRBV15 and TRBJ1-5 proteins): DAMVIQNPRYQVTQFGKPVTLSCSQTLNHNVMYWYQQKSSQAPKLLFHYYDKDFNNEADTPDNFQSRRPNTSFCFLDIRSPGLGDTAMYLCATSKTQGDSAYEHFGDGTRLSIL.